The 19 T cell receptor beta chains given below trace back to one sample, sequenced in a study of vaccination and CD4 T cells after COVID-19. Cultured CD4+ T-cell DNA underwent Oncomine TCR Beta short-read sequencing. Each CDR3 protein is one row after TCRdb ran MiXCR on the PCR reads. Among around 9,500 distinct CDR3 sequences listed, more than 30% were seen once. Treatment denoted: approximately nine-day PBMC culture with coronavirus spike peptide pools or control peptides (ViraFEST assay). CD4+ T lymphocytes from the unexposed donor were collected before the COVID-19 pandemic (2011-2018). Which antigens these TCRs recognize remains unknown. Sequences were obtained from CD4+ T cells from blood, cultured in vitro. The receptors stem from a human donor in good health.

There are a few counts of this clonotype. The gene calls are TRBV30 and TRBJ1-1; no clear D gene. Looked up from germline, CDR1 is GTSNPN and CDR2 is SVGIG (reference sequence). The CDR3 is 12 amino acids. The V gene lost 2 bases and the J gene lost 4 bases, with 8 bases spanning the gap. CDR3 sequence: CAWSKVGTEAFF. The CDR3, as DNA: TGTGCCTGGAGTAAGGTAGGCACTGAAGCTTTCTTT. Full variable domain (outside the CDR3, taken from reference TRBV30 and TRBJ1-1): SQTIHQWPATLVQPVGSPLSLECTVEGTSNPNLYWYRQAAGRGLQLLFYSVGIGQISSEVPQNLSASRPQDRQFILSSKKLLLSDSGFYLCAWSKVGTEAFFGQGTRLTVV.

This CDR3 is CASSIPGQGSGGYTF. CDR3 DNA: TGTGCCAGCAGTATACCGGGACAGGGTTCGGGTGGCTACACCTTC. J is TRBJ1-2 and V is TRBV7-9; 9 bases line up with TRBD1. Germline V gives CDR1 SEHNR, CDR2 FQNEAQ (reference sequence). V was clipped by 6 bases and J by 7 bases; unmatched bases: 12. CDR3 length: 15 amino acids.

This chain links TRBV27 with TRBJ1-2; D remains unclear. Trimming removed 0 bases from V and 8 bases from J, with 10 bases in between. The germline V gene has CDR1 MNHEY and CDR2 SMNVEV (reference sequence). The CDR3 contains 13 residues. In DNA, the CDR3 is TGTGCCAGCAGTTTATCTTGGGATCAAGGCTACACCTTC. Amino acid sequence: CASSLSWDQGYTF.

V is TRBV6-5 and J is TRBJ1-2; D not resolved. The CDR3 spans 12 residues. Germline V gene data show CDR1 as MNHEY and CDR2 as SVGAGI. V was pared by 4 bases and J by 7 bases, with 10 bases between. The CDR3 is CASSSQTSGYTF. The CDR3 nucleotides are TGTGCCAGCAGTTCCCAGACGAGTGGCTACACCTTC.

V usage is TRBV28 and J usage is TRBJ2-7, with 11 bases aligning to TRBD2. Germline V gene lookup returns CDR1 MDHEN and CDR2 SYDVKM. This CDR3 contains 14 residues. V shed 2 bases, J shed 4 bases, and the junction held 1 base outside the gene matches. The CDR3 here is CASSLPSGGYEQYF. The CDR3 DNA is TGTGCCAGCAGTTTACCTAGCGGGGGGTACGAGCAGTACTTC.

The V call is TRBV6-1, the J call TRBJ1-5; no clear D gene. Germline V lookup: CDR1 MNHNS, CDR2 SASEGT. This CDR3 region has 15 residues. Trimming took off 1 base at V and 6 bases at J, with 13 bases between the two ends. CDR3: CASSEGRWGSQPQHF. Here the CDR3 DNA reads TGTGCCAGCAGTGAAGGGCGGTGGGGAAGTCAGCCCCAGCATTTT.

The chain joins TRBV10-3 to TRBJ1-1; D possibly corresponds to TRBD1 (5 bases). CDR3 length equals 13 residues. V lost 8 bases and J 3 bases, leaving 13 bases between the germline ends. CDR1 ENHRY and CDR2 SYGVKD come from the germline V gene. The CDR3 DNA reads TGTGCCATCCGAAGACAAGGGGACACTGAAGCTTTCTTT. This encodes CAIRRQGDTEAFF.

This clonotype was found a few times. The rearrangement joins TRBV27 to TRBJ2-3; TRBD2 agrees at 14 bases. After removal of 6 bases from V and 5 bases from J, the junction contained 4 bases not matched to a gene. In germline, CDR1 is MNHEY, CDR2 SMNVEV (reference sequence). The CDR3 is made up of 15 amino acids. CDR3: CASRGTSGGKDTQYF. CDR3 DNA: TGTGCCAGCAGAGGGACTAGCGGGGGTAAAGATACGCAGTATTTT.

In its sample, this clonotype was seen a few times. The chain uses TRBV20-1 and TRBJ2-3, with TRBD2 matching 9 bases. The junction had 2 bases not matched to a gene; V was cut back by 6 bases and J by 1 base. The CDR3 contains 13 residues. Germline lookup yields CDR1 DFQATT and CDR2 SNEGSKA (reference sequence). CDR3 residues: CSAERGGTDTQYF. CDR3 in DNA: TGCAGTGCAGAGCGGGGGGGCACAGATACGCAGTATTTT.

The chain is built from TRBV7-3 and TRBJ2-7, with a possible D match to TRBD1 (5 bases). CDR1 is SGHTA, CDR2 FQGTGA, per germline. CDR3 length: 15 residues. The V gene lost 0 bases and the J gene lost 3 bases, with 12 bases spanning the gap. The CDR3 DNA is TGTGCCAGCAGCTTAACCTCAGGGCTACGCTACGAGCAGTACTTC. Protein sequence: CASSLTSGLRYEQYF.

This clonotype is medium-sized by share. The rearrangement links TRBV29-1 to TRBJ1-2; 9 bases map to TRBD1. In germline, CDR1 is SQVTM, CDR2 ANQGSEA. The CDR3 covers 15 residues. J lost 3 bases, V lost 4 bases, and 9 bases had no gene match. CDR3 bases: TGCAGCGTTGGGGGGACAGGGTTAATTGACTATGGCTACACCTTC. Protein: CSVGGTGLIDYGYTF.

This clonotype was seen only a few times. The chain links TRBV7-9 to TRBJ2-6; no clear D gene. Germline CDR1 is SEHNR and CDR2 is FQNEAQ (reference sequence). V lost 8 bases and J lost 1, with 9 bases in between. This CDR3 region has 14 residues. The CDR3: CASRPSSGANVLTF. Here the CDR3 DNA reads TGTGCCAGCCGGCCCTCATCTGGGGCCAACGTCCTGACTTTC.

This clonotype has just a few counts. The rearrangement uses TRBV25-1 and TRBJ1-2, with 9 bases identical to TRBD1. Germline CDR1 is MGHDK and CDR2 is SYGVNS. The CDR3 has 18 residues. J was trimmed by 2 bases and V by 4 bases; bases with no gene match: 14. CDR3 protein: CASSGAPGQGAVNYGYTF. CDR3 nucleotide sequence: TGTGCCAGCAGTGGAGCTCCGGGACAGGGCGCGGTGAACTATGGCTACACCTTC.

The chain couples TRBV25-1 to TRBJ1-6; D is possibly TRBD1 (5 bases). V gave up 4 bases and J gave up 7 bases, with 8 bases separating them. Germline V gene sequence: CDR1 MGHDK, CDR2 SYGVNS. This CDR3 is 13 amino acids long. The CDR3: CASSAPGNSPLHF. For the CDR3, the DNA is TGTGCCAGCAGTGCCCCAGGGAATTCACCCCTCCACTTT.

CDR3 sequence reads: CASKETVQQETQYF. The CDR3 coding sequence is TGTGCCAGTAAAGAGACAGTCCAACAAGAGACCCAGTACTTC. This sequence joins TRBV19 and TRBJ2-5; possible D gene TRBD1, 5 bases. The germline V gene encodes CDR1 LNHDA and CDR2 SQIVND (reference sequence). The CDR3 extends over 14 amino acids. Trimming stripped 7 bases from V and 2 bases from J, with 14 bases between.

This clonotype appeared a few times. The CDR3 region is CATSIVGLSSYNEQFF. As DNA, the CDR3 is TGTGCCACCAGCATAGTCGGTCTCAGCTCCTACAATGAGCAGTTCTTC. This chain connects TRBV15 to TRBJ2-1; the D is unclear. Trimming took 4 bases from V and 0 from J, leaving 13 bases between them. The CDR3 is 16 residues long. Germline V gene data show CDR1 as LNHNV and CDR2 as YYDKDF (reference sequence). The full variable domain, rest sourced from reference TRBV15 and TRBJ2-1, is DAMVIQNPRYQVTQFGKPVTLSCSQTLNHNVMYWYQQKSSQAPKLLFHYYDKDFNNEADTPDNFQSRRPNTSFCFLDIRSPGLGDTAMYLCATSIVGLSSYNEQFFGPGTRLTVL.

This clonotype was detected a few times. The chain has TRBV6-5 and TRBJ1-5; D is ambiguous. Germline values: CDR1 MNHEY, CDR2 SVGAGI. This CDR3 region has 13 residues. V lost 0 bases and J 10 bases, leaving 10 bases between the germline ends. CDR3 DNA: TGTGCCAGCAGTTACTCGATCGATTTACCCCAGCATTTT. Amino acids: CASSYSIDLPQHF.

The V call is TRBV30, the J call TRBJ1-1; D possibly corresponds to TRBD1 (5 bases). This CDR3 has 15 amino acids. The ends were cut back, 2 bases at V and 0 bases at J, with 13 bases in the middle. The germline gives CDR1 GTSNPN, CDR2 SVGIG (reference sequence). CDR3 sequence reads: CAWSQPGRMNTEAFF. Here the CDR3 DNA reads TGTGCCTGGAGTCAACCGGGACGGATGAACACTGAAGCTTTCTTT.

This clonotype was counted between two and nine times. This chain links TRBV5-4 with TRBJ1-2; D gene unclear. Per the germline V gene, CDR1 is SGHNT and CDR2 is YYREEE (reference sequence). Trimming removed 6 bases at V and 5 bases at J, with 11 bases between. The CDR3 has 12 residues. The CDR3 sequence: CASKIPGYGYTF. The CDR3 DNA reads as TGTGCCAGCAAAATCCCGGGGTATGGCTACACCTTC.